What follows are 14 T cell receptor beta chains derived from one specimen sequenced in a study of T cells in localized non-small cell lung cancer. Assay used: immunoSEQ multiplex PCR; TCRdb lists only in-frame clones, some missing. The sample has around 70,000 clones, about 88% seen once. The material was peripheral blood, obtained before any cancer treatment. These receptors all come from a female donor older than 55 with stage I lung adenocarcinoma.

The chain recombines TRBV5-5 with TRBJ2-5; TRBD2 matches 9 bases. With V trimmed by 2 bases and J by 3 bases, 2 bases remained unmatched. CDR1 is SGHKS, CDR2 YYEKEE, per germline (reference sequence). This CDR3 is 14 amino acids long. This CDR3 reads CASSFGGREETQYF. The DNA of the CDR3 is TGTGCCAGCAGCTTTGGCGGGAGGGAAGAGACCCAGTACTTC.

The chain couples TRBV5-1 to TRBJ2-5, with 9 bases matching TRBD1. Germline lookup yields CDR1 SGHRS and CDR2 YFSETQ. The CDR3 covers 15 residues. V was pared by 2 bases and J by 4 bases, with 6 bases of the junction left unmatched. CDR3 sequence: CASSFGTGFSETQYF. DNA for the CDR3: TGCGCCAGCAGCTTCGGGACAGGGTTTTCAGAGACCCAGTACTTC.

The chain has TRBV6-6 and TRBJ1-5; D not resolved. V lost 10 bases and J lost 0, with 7 bases in between. CDR1 and CDR2 (germline): MNHNY, SVGAGI (reference sequence). The CDR3 runs 12 residues. CDR3 protein: CATSPSNQPQHF. CDR3 nucleotides: TGTGCCACTTCACCTAGCAATCAGCCCCAGCATTTT.

The V gene is TRBV18, the J gene TRBJ2-3; perhaps TRBD2 as D (6 bases). Trimming shortened V by 2 bases and J by 5 bases, and 14 bases separated the two germline ends. The CDR3 has 15 residues. CDR1 KGHSH and CDR2 LQKENI come from the germline V gene. DNA of the CDR3: TGTGCCAGCTCACCAAACCGCCAGGGAGGAGATACGCAGTATTTT. Protein sequence: CASSPNRQGGDTQYF.

This clone was seen only once. The chain joins TRBV5-1 to TRBJ2-5; 12 positions agree with TRBD1. The CDR3 runs to 16 residues. CDR1 and CDR2 (germline): SGHRS, YFSETQ. V shed 2 bases, J shed 5 bases, and the junction held 7 bases outside the gene matches. CDR3 bases: TGCGCCAGCAGCTTCGGGGACAGGGGGCGCGGGGAGACCCAGTACTTC. Its translation: CASSFGDRGRGETQYF. Full variable domain (missing parts from reference TRBV5-1 and TRBJ2-5): KAGVTQTPRYLIKTRGQQVTLSCSPISGHRSVSWYQQTPGQGLQFLFEYFSETQRNKGNFPGRFSGRQFSNSRSEMNVSTLELGDSALYLCASSFGDRGRGETQYFGPGTRLLVL.

The V call is TRBV6-1, the J call TRBJ2-1, with TRBD2 as a possible D gene (7 bases). From germline, CDR1 is MNHNS and CDR2 SASEGT. Trimming stripped 6 bases from V and 10 bases from J, with 10 bases between. CDR3 length equals 11 residues. CDR3 in amino acids: CASREGGEQFF. CDR3 in DNA: TGTGCCAGCAGGGAGGGGGGGGAGCAGTTCTTC.

The chain is built from TRBV13 and TRBJ1-1, with TRBD1 as a possible D gene (5 bases). Germline loops: CDR1 PRHDT, CDR2 FYEKMQ (reference sequence). The CDR3 is 14 amino acids. With 3 bases removed from V and 3 bases from J, the gap between germline ends came to 11 bases. CDR3 in amino acids: CASSFKQGDTEAFF. The DNA for the CDR3 is TGTGCCAGCAGCTTCAAACAAGGGGACACTGAAGCTTTCTTT.

The gene calls are TRBV10-3 and TRBJ2-7; the D is unclear. Germline lookup yields CDR1 ENHRY and CDR2 SYGVKD. The CDR3 covers 14 residues. V lost 4 bases and J lost 4, with 14 bases in between. As DNA, the CDR3 is TGTGCCATCAGTGCCGCTGGAGATGGGTACGAGCAGTACTTC. It translates to CAISAAGDGYEQYF.

This clone was counted only a few times. The V and J genes are TRBV4-1 and TRBJ2-7, with D possibly TRBD1 on 5 matching bases. The CDR3 spans 18 residues. Trimming stripped 0 bases from V and 0 bases from J, with 18 bases between. CDR1 is MGHRA and CDR2 is YSYEKL in the germline V gene. The CDR3 loop is CASSQEWGASQVSYEQYF. The CDR3 DNA sequence: TGCGCCAGCAGCCAAGAGTGGGGCGCTAGTCAGGTCTCCTACGAGCAGTACTTC.

The chain links TRBV5-6 to TRBJ2-7, with unresolved D. The V and J ends lost 2 bases and 5 bases respectively, with 11 bases between them. Germline CDR1 and CDR2: SGHDT and YYEEEE. This CDR3 spans 13 amino acids. The chain's CDR3 is CASSFYSAHEQYF. CDR3 DNA sequence: TGTGCCAGCAGCTTCTATAGTGCCCACGAGCAGTACTTC.

This clone was recorded only once. This CDR3 reads CASSPHGGLNTEAFF. CDR3 nucleotide sequence: TGTGCCAGCAGCCCCCATGGCGGATTGAACACTGAAGCTTTCTTT. The chain links TRBV9 to TRBJ1-1; no clear D. V was pared by 4 bases and J by 0 bases, with 13 bases between. Germline loops: CDR1 SGDLS, CDR2 YYNGEE. CDR3 length: 15 amino acids.

The chain links TRBV4-1 to TRBJ1-3; tentatively, D is TRBD1 (5 bases). Trimming shortened V by 4 bases and J by 1 base, and 11 bases separated the two germline ends. Per the germline V gene, CDR1 is MGHRA and CDR2 is YSYEKL. The CDR3 has 15 residues. The CDR3 DNA follows: TGCGCCAGCAGCCCCAACGCAGGGTCTGGAAACACCATATATTTT. As protein: CASSPNAGSGNTIYF.

This chain connects TRBV4-1 to TRBJ2-7, with D tentatively TRBD1 (5 bases). CDR3 length equals 15 residues. Germline V lookup: CDR1 MGHRA, CDR2 YSYEKL. Trimming took off 1 base at V and 2 bases at J, with 12 bases between the two ends. The CDR3 DNA follows: TGCGCCAGCAGCCAAGTCACAGGCTACACCTACGAGCAGTACTTC. It translates to CASSQVTGYTYEQYF.

This chain uses TRBV15 with TRBJ2-1; D might be TRBD1 or TRBD2, each matching 5 bases. The length of the CDR3 is 15 residues. Germline CDR1 LNHNV, CDR2 YYDKDF (reference sequence). Trimming left V 1 base short and J 7 bases short, with 14 bases between. The CDR3 reads CATSRGRDHWNEQFF. The CDR3 DNA reads TGTGCCACCAGCAGAGGCCGGGACCACTGGAATGAGCAGTTCTTC.